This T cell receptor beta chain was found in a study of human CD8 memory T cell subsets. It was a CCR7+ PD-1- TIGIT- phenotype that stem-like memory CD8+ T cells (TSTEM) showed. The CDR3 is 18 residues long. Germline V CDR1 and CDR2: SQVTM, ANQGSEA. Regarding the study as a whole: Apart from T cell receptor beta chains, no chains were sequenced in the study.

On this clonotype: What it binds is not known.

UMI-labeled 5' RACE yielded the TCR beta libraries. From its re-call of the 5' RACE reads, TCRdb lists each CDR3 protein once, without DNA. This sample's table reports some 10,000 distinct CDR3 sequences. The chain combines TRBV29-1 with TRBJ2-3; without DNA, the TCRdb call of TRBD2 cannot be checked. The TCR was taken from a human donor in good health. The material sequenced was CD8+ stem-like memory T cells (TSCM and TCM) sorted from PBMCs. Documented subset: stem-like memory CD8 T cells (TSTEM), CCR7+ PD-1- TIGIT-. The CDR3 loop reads CSVNRATSGSIRTDTQYF.